One and the same sample provided the 8 T cell receptor beta chains below, sequenced in a study of OX40 agonist ivuxolimab in advanced cancers. The table came from immunoSEQ multiplex PCR; TCRdb's copy has only in-frame clones and leaves some out. The sample holds over 85,000 clones, around nine tenths seen once. The source was CD4+ or CD8+ T cells sorted from blood, collected in a trial of the OX40 agonist ivuxolimab. These receptors were taken from an adult with an advanced solid tumor such as melanoma, head and neck, liver or kidney cancer.

This clone was counted a few times. The rearrangement links TRBV2 to TRBJ1-6, with unresolved D. Germline-derived CDR1 and CDR2 are SNHLY and FYNNEI. The CDR3 extends over 13 amino acids. The V end was cut by 4 bases, the J end by 6 bases, with 7 bases between. CDR3 sequence: CASSGAVNSPLHF. The CDR3 bases are TGTGCCAGCAGTGGGGCAGTTAATTCACCCCTCCACTTT.

The genes are TRBV7-6 and TRBJ2-7; possibly TRBD1 for D (5 bases). V was pared by 0 bases and J by 7 bases, with 22 bases between. The CDR3 covers 17 residues. CDR1 is SGHVS and CDR2 is FNYEAQ in the germline V gene. Here the CDR3 reads CASSLAGWADPQGEQYF. CDR3 DNA sequence: TGTGCCAGCAGCTTAGCAGGTTGGGCGGACCCTCAGGGTGAGCAGTACTTC.

The CDR3 here is CASSLGLGGAYNEQFF. CDR3 coding DNA: TGTGCCAGCAGCTTAGGTCTGGGGGGCGCCTACAATGAGCAGTTCTTC. The rearrangement joins TRBV7-3 to TRBJ2-1; TRBD1 or TRBD2 may be the D gene (6 bases each). The CDR3 covers 16 residues. Deletions cut 2 bases from V and 2 bases from J, with 13 bases between. In germline, CDR1 is SGHTA, CDR2 FQGTGA.

This clone was seen only once. A read error is likely, as this CDR3 ends without the conserved phenylalanine or tryptophan. The chain uses TRBV19 and TRBJ1-6; 7 nucleotides agree with TRBD1. Germline CDR1 and CDR2: LNHDA and SQIVND (reference sequence). The V segment lost 5 bases and the J segment 7 bases; nucleotides outside the gene matches: 5. The CDR3 extends over 14 amino acids. CDR3 region: CASSAGQMNSPLHL. The CDR3 nucleotides are TGTGCCAGTAGTGCGGGACAGATGAATTCACCCCTCCACCTT.

The chain links TRBV6-1 to TRBJ2-5, with D uncertain. This CDR3 spans 11 amino acids. With 6 bases removed from V and 1 base from J, the gap between germline ends came to 3 bases. From germline, CDR1 is MNHNS and CDR2 SASEGT. CDR3 sequence: CASSPQETQYF. The CDR3 nucleotides read TGTGCCAGCAGCCCCCAAGAGACCCAGTACTTC.

The chain links TRBV7-2 to TRBJ2-3; D is undetermined. CDR3 length: 13 residues. CDR1 and CDR2 (germline): SGHTA, FQGNSA. The germline V and J ends were trimmed by 6 bases and 6 bases, with 13 bases remaining between them. The CDR3 DNA sequence: TGTGCCAGCAGTCCTAAATCGGCGGATACGCAGTATTTT. Translation: CASSPKSADTQYF. The full variable domain, in which reference TRBV7-2 and TRBJ2-3 provide the parts outside the CDR3, is GAGVSQSPSNKVTEKGKDVELRCDPISGHTALYWYRQSLGQGLEFLIYFQGNSAPDKSGLPSDRFSAERTGGSVSTLTIQRTQQEDSAVYLCASSPKSADTQYFGPGTRLTVL.

The chain recombines TRBV20-1 with TRBJ2-3, with D unresolved. V lost 3 bases and J lost 9, with 10 bases in between. There are 11 residues in the CDR3. Germline CDR1 DFQATT, CDR2 SNEGSKA (reference sequence). CDR3 sequence: CSASPVKTQYF. CDR3 DNA sequence: TGCAGTGCTAGTCCGGTCAAAACGCAGTATTTT.

This clone was found a few times. This chain uses TRBV16 with TRBJ1-2, with D hard to call. CDR1 is KGHSY, CDR2 FQNENV, per germline. The CDR3 covers 13 residues. V dropped 3 bases and J dropped 6 bases, with 11 bases sitting between them. CDR3 nucleotides: TGTGCCAGCAGCCAGAGGAGGGATGATGGCTACACCTTC. It specifies CASSQRRDDGYTF.